The 32 T cell receptor beta chains below come from one sample, sequenced in a study of T cells in Graves' hyperthyroidism and ophthalmopathy. Amplified regions were TCR beta CDR3 sequences from RNA transcripts. Using the HTBI primer set, a first-round RT-PCR was run on the TCR CDR3. One entry per CDR3 protein results from TCRdb running MiXCR on the multiplex PCR reads. The data hold over 650,000 distinct CDR3 sequences, with 16% observed a single time. Sequencing was carried out using blood. Source of these receptors: a man between 18 and 29 years old with Graves' hyperthyroidism.

A word on this clonotype: Relative to the germline gene, one junction end is altered; a read error may explain this. The chain joins TRBV28 to TRBJ2-7; TRBD2 aligns across 12 bases. The CDR3 length is 16 residues. The germline gives CDR1 MDHEN, CDR2 SYDVKM. The CDR3 sequence: CAGSVTRTSGKDEQYF. CDR3 DNA sequence: TGTGCCGGCAGTGTAACCCGGACTAGCGGGAAGGACGAGCAGTACTTC.

The J gene is TRBJ2-7, the V gene TRBV14; D uncertain. Germline values: CDR1 SGHDN, CDR2 FVKESK. V gave up 0 bases and J gave up 0 bases, with 12 bases separating them. The CDR3 is made up of 16 amino acids. The DNA of the CDR3 is TGTGCCAGCAGCCAAGATCCGGAAGGTCTCTCCTACGAGCAGTACTTC. This translates into CASSQDPEGLSYEQYF.

This clonotype was observed a few times. The rearrangement uses TRBV9 and TRBJ2-3; 7 bases line up with TRBD2. This CDR3 is built from 18 residues. With 3 bases clipped from V and 3 bases from J, the junction kept 16 bases outside the gene matches. Germline lookup yields CDR1 SGDLS and CDR2 YYNGEE. CDR3 DNA: TGTGCCAGCAGCGCTAAGGGAAGGAGGGAGGGCCGAACAGATACGCAGTATTTT. This gives the protein CASSAKGRREGRTDTQYF.

The genes are TRBV18 and TRBJ2-2; D possibly matches TRBD1 or TRBD2 (7 bases each). The CDR3 runs 15 residues. CDR1 is KGHSH and CDR2 is LQKENI in the germline V gene. Trimming pared 4 bases from V and 8 bases from J, leaving 17 bases between. The CDR3 DNA sequence: TGTGCCAGCTCACGAACGACAGGGAGGGCTGGGGAGCTGTTTTTT. Translated: CASSRTTGRAGELFF.

This clonotype has at least ten counts. CDR3 DNA: TGTGCCAGCAGCTTACCGGGAGTGGCGTGGACGCAGTATTTT. Protein sequence: CASSLPGVAWTQYF. The gene calls are TRBV11-3 and TRBJ2-3; perhaps TRBD2 as D (6 bases). V was clipped by 2 bases and J by 9 bases, with 15 bases between them. CDR1 SGHNT and CDR2 YENEEA come from the germline V gene. This CDR3 spans 14 amino acids.

V is TRBV12-3 or TRBV12-4 and J is TRBJ1-3; tentative D call: TRBD1 (6 bases). This CDR3 spans 16 amino acids. Trimming stripped 5 bases from V and 0 bases from J, with 14 bases between. The CDR3 protein is CASSPWTDLSGNTIYF. Here the CDR3 DNA reads TGTGCCAGCAGTCCCTGGACAGACCTCTCTGGAAACACCATATATTTT.

The chain recombines TRBV28 with TRBJ2-5, with D possibly being TRBD1 or TRBD2 (5 bases each). This CDR3 contains 16 residues. The germline V gene has CDR1 MDHEN and CDR2 SYDVKM. V was pared by 5 bases and J by 5 bases, with 21 bases between. This CDR3 reads CASSGSGTMRGETQYF. The DNA for the CDR3 is TGTGCCAGCAGTGGATCCGGGACGATGAGAGGGGAGACCCAGTACTTC.

To note about this clonotype: Germline and junction disagree at one end, which may indicate a read error. The V call is TRBV27, the J call TRBJ2-3, with 8 nucleotides matching TRBD1. This CDR3 has 19 residues. Germline CDR1 is MNHEY and CDR2 is SMNVEV (reference sequence). CDR3 residues: CASSVGPGWNSKGTGTQYF. DNA for the CDR3: TGTGCCAGCAGTGTCGGGCCGGGGTGGAACTCGAAAGGGACAGGTACGCAGTATTTT.

In its sample, this clonotype was seen a few times. V usage is TRBV7-2 and J usage is TRBJ2-5; 11 nucleotides line up with TRBD1. J gave up 7 bases and V 4 bases, and 2 bases lay outside the gene matches. The CDR3 is made up of 13 amino acids. Germline-derived CDR1 and CDR2 are SGHTA and FQGNSA. CDR3 sequence (DNA): TGTACCAGCAGCTCAGGACAGGGGGCGACCCAGTACTTC. This translates into CTSSSGQGATQYF.

In its sample, this clonotype was seen a few times. This rearrangement joins TRBV30 to TRBJ1-1; D remains unclear. Trimming left V 3 bases short and J 3 bases short, with 2 bases between. CDR1 and CDR2 from the germline V gene are GTSNPN and SVGIG (reference sequence). The CDR3 extends over 10 amino acids. The CDR3: CAWSHTEAFF. In DNA form, the CDR3 reads TGTGCCTGGAGCCACACTGAAGCTTTCTTT.

This clonotype came up a few times. This chain uses TRBV29-1 with TRBJ2-3; 7 bases are shared with TRBD1. J gave up 2 bases and V 6 bases, and 8 bases lay outside the gene matches. The germline V gene has CDR1 SQVTM and CDR2 ANQGSEA. The CDR3 covers 14 residues. The CDR3 loop is CSVPTGLNTDTQYF. DNA of the CDR3: TGCAGCGTCCCGACAGGGCTGAACACAGATACGCAGTATTTT.

This clonotype was counted at least ten times. The rearrangement links TRBV11-3 to TRBJ2-1, with 16 bases matching TRBD2. The CDR3 extends over 18 amino acids. Germline CDR1 is SGHNT and CDR2 is YENEEA. V shed 5 bases, J shed 3 bases, and the junction held 7 bases outside the gene matches. The CDR3 sequence is CASSRGLAGGPRYNEQFF. The CDR3 DNA sequence: TGTGCCAGCAGCCGGGGACTAGCGGGAGGGCCGCGCTACAATGAGCAGTTCTTC.

This clonotype has ten or more counts. The chain joins TRBV3-1 to TRBJ2-5, with 12 bases that match TRBD1. The CDR3 runs 17 residues. Germline V gene sequence: CDR1 LGHDT, CDR2 YNNKEL (reference sequence). The junction had 9 bases not matched to a gene; V was cut back by 2 bases and J by 5 bases. Here the CDR3 reads CASSQKGQGAHRETQYF. The CDR3 nucleotides are TGTGCCAGCAGCCAAAAGGGACAGGGGGCGCATCGGGAGACCCAGTACTTC.

To note about this clonotype: An end of the junction differs from the germline gene, which may be a read error. The CDR3 DNA reads TGTGCCAGCAGCTTGATATGGGACGGGAGTTTGGACTTC. Its translation is CASSLIWDGSLDF. The J gene is TRBJ2-5, the V gene TRBV5-4; D may be TRBD2 (6 bases). CDR1 and CDR2 from the germline V gene are SGHNT and YYREEE (reference sequence). The CDR3 totals 13 residues.

This clonotype came up many times. For the CDR3, the DNA is TGTGCCAGCATCACCTCAGACAGGGGTACGCAGTATTTT. Translated, it gives CASITSDRGTQYF. The gene calls are TRBV28 and TRBJ2-3; 8 bases line up with TRBD1. Losses at the gene ends were 7 bases for V and 8 bases for J; bases not matched to a gene: 8. The length of the CDR3 is 13 residues. Per germline, CDR1 MDHEN and CDR2 SYDVKM.

The sample holds many counts of this clonotype. J is TRBJ1-1 and V is TRBV28, with 7 bases identical to TRBD1. Germline V gene lookup returns CDR1 MDHEN and CDR2 SYDVKM. Unmatched junction bases numbered 4, after V lost 5 bases and J lost 1 base. The CDR3 has 14 residues. CDR3 region: CASSPGQQNTEAFF. The CDR3 DNA is TGTGCCAGCAGTCCGGGACAGCAGAACACTGAAGCTTTCTTT.

The chain employs TRBV10-3 and TRBJ2-4; D remains unclear. Germline V CDR1 and CDR2: ENHRY, SYGVKD. The germline V and J ends were trimmed by 10 bases and 6 bases, with 16 bases remaining between them. CDR3 length equals 13 residues. The CDR3 here is CASKVGAGNIQYF. The CDR3 coding sequence is TGTGCCAGCAAGGTAGGAGCCGGAAACATTCAGTACTTC.

This clonotype was counted ten times or more. The chain uses TRBV7-9 and TRBJ2-1; D unclear. The CDR3 is made up of 12 amino acids. The V end was cut by 5 bases, the J end by 10 bases, with 12 bases between. Germline V gene lookup returns CDR1 SEHNR and CDR2 FQNEAQ (reference sequence). In DNA, the CDR3 is TGTGCCAGCAGCCCGAAGGAGCTCGAGCAGTTCTTC. This encodes CASSPKELEQFF.

This clonotype was detected only a few times. This chain uses TRBV20-1 with TRBJ1-5, with D uncertain. Trimming pared 6 bases from V and 7 bases from J, leaving 13 bases between. The V gene's germline CDR1 is DFQATT and CDR2 SNEGSKA (reference sequence). CDR3 length: 12 amino acids. The CDR3 nucleotides read TGCAGTGCGGGATTCGTCGGGCAGCCCCAGCATTTT. As protein: CSAGFVGQPQHF.

In this sample, this clonotype turned up once. A much more abundant neighbour one base away suggests this may be a read error. This chain connects TRBV30 to TRBJ1-1, with a tentative D call TRBD1 (5 bases). The CDR3 runs 13 residues. CDR1 and CDR2 (germline): GTSNPN, SVGIG (reference sequence). Trimming cost V 5 bases and J 0 bases, with 10 bases left between them. The CDR3 spells CAWGTGMNTEAFF. Here the CDR3 DNA reads TGTGCCTGGGGTACAGGCATGAACACTGAAGCTTTCTTT.

The chain recombines TRBV28 with TRBJ2-3, with TRBD2 as a possible D gene (5 bases). With 5 bases removed from V and 2 bases from J, the gap between germline ends came to 14 bases. This CDR3 region has 15 residues. CDR1 is MDHEN and CDR2 is SYDVKM in the germline V gene. In DNA form, the CDR3 reads TGTGCCAGCAGTACGCCGGGGAGCTCCACAGATACGCAGTATTTT. Protein sequence: CASSTPGSSTDTQYF.

This clonotype was seen at least ten times. The rearrangement links TRBV5-1 to TRBJ2-1, with 8 bases lining up with TRBD2. After removal of 5 bases from V and 5 bases from J, the junction contained 3 bases not matched to a gene. This CDR3 is built from 13 residues. Germline V gene sequence: CDR1 SGHRS, CDR2 YFSETQ. The CDR3 is CASRLAVNNEQFF. The CDR3 bases are TGCGCCAGCAGACTAGCGGTAAACAATGAGCAGTTCTTC.

This clonotype turned up a few times. V and J are TRBV24-1 and TRBJ2-1, with a possible D match to TRBD2 (7 bases). CDR1 and CDR2 from the germline V gene are KGHDR and SFDVKD. Trimming left V 5 bases short and J 6 bases short, with 16 bases between. CDR3 length: 15 residues. The chain's CDR3 is CATSVPLGGGNEQFF. The CDR3 DNA reads as TGTGCCACCAGTGTTCCTTTGGGAGGGGGCAATGAGCAGTTCTTC.

The rearrangement links TRBV7-2 to TRBJ1-1; tentative D call: TRBD1 (6 bases). Germline V gene data show CDR1 as SGHTA and CDR2 as FQGNSA. Trimming shortened V by 0 bases and J by 0 bases, and 14 bases separated the two germline ends. This CDR3 is built from 17 residues. The DNA of the CDR3 is TGTGCCAGCAGCTTAGCGAGTTTTGGGGGCATGAACACTGAAGCTTTCTTT. Its protein is CASSLASFGGMNTEAFF.

This clonotype came up a few times. The rearrangement joins TRBV27 to TRBJ2-7, with D uncertain. The CDR3 loop spans 13 amino acids. The V end was cut by 5 bases, the J end by 3 bases, with 11 bases between. From germline, CDR1 is MNHEY and CDR2 SMNVEV (reference sequence). The CDR3 region has the DNA TGTGCCAGCAGTCTCTCCGCTTACTACGAGCAGTACTTC. This codes for CASSLSAYYEQYF.

The sample holds a few counts of this clonotype. J is TRBJ2-2 and V is TRBV12-3 or TRBV12-4, with no clear D. The CDR3 loop spans 14 amino acids. Trimming took off 3 bases at V and 5 bases at J, with 10 bases between the two ends. CDR3: CASSFLADTGELFF. CDR3 DNA: TGTGCCAGCAGTTTTTTAGCTGATACCGGGGAGCTGTTTTTT.

At least ten counts were recorded for this clonotype. The V call is TRBV2, the J call TRBJ2-1; TRBD1 matches 10 bases. CDR1 SNHLY and CDR2 FYNNEI come from the germline V gene. This CDR3 contains 20 residues. V shed 5 bases, J shed 3 bases, and the junction held 19 bases outside the gene matches. This CDR3 is CASSRPGQGWGERDYNEQFF. The CDR3 region has the DNA TGTGCCAGCAGTCGCCCGGGACAGGGGTGGGGGGAGCGGGACTACAATGAGCAGTTCTTC.

The chain recombines TRBV5-1 with TRBJ2-7, with a possible D match to TRBD2 (6 bases). V was pared by 7 bases and J by 2 bases, with 16 bases between. From germline, CDR1 is SGHRS and CDR2 YFSETQ. The CDR3 covers 14 residues. CDR3 in amino acids: CASGTGTLTYEQYF. CDR3 nucleotide sequence: TGCGCCAGCGGTACCGGGACTCTAACCTACGAGCAGTACTTC.

V gene TRBV6-2 or TRBV6-3 combines with J gene TRBJ2-7; a possible D gene is TRBD1 (5 bases). The germline V gene encodes CDR1 MNHEY and CDR2 SVGEGT. The CDR3 length is 14 residues. Trimming took 5 bases from V and 1 from J, leaving 12 bases between them. The CDR3 bases are TGTGCCAGCAGTGGGGCAATAGGGTCCTACGAGCAGTACTTC. Protein sequence: CASSGAIGSYEQYF.

The rearrangement links TRBV28 to TRBJ2-7; D is possibly TRBD1 (8 bases). Trimming took 10 bases from V and 1 from J, leaving 17 bases between them. Germline V gene sequence: CDR1 MDHEN, CDR2 SYDVKM. CDR3 size: 14 residues. The CDR3 nucleotides read TGTGCCATCCAGGGGGCGGGACTATCCTACGAGCAGTACTTC. Its translation: CAIQGAGLSYEQYF.

This clonotype showed up many times. This sequence joins TRBV6-2 or TRBV6-3 and TRBJ2-2, with D perhaps matching TRBD2 (7 bases). Germline assignment: CDR1 MNHEY and CDR2 SVGEGT. The V and J ends lost 4 bases and 6 bases respectively, with 27 bases between them. The CDR3 contains 19 residues. For the CDR3, the DNA is TGTGCCAGCAGTTCCCATGGGGGCGCGGGAGTTCTCTTTTCCGGGGAGCTGTTTTTT. Encoded protein: CASSSHGGAGVLFSGELFF.

This clonotype occurred many times. The chain combines TRBV24-1 with TRBJ2-1; a weak D match, TRBD1 (8 bases). V dropped 4 bases and J dropped 5 bases, with 14 bases sitting between them. The V gene's germline CDR1 is KGHDR and CDR2 SFDVKD. The CDR3 loop spans 15 amino acids. The CDR3 DNA is TGTGCCACCAGTGACTCCACAGGGGGGGACAATGAGCAGTTCTTC. This codes for CATSDSTGGDNEQFF.